This T cell receptor (beta chain) was documented in a study of B cell selection in AIRE deficiency. General study points: Of approximately 3,700 shared Treg TCRbeta sequences, around 32% were healthy-only, around 10% patient-only.

As for this clone: As yet, its antigen is unknown.

Libraries were prepared by immunoSEQ multiplex PCR; TCRdb keeps only in-frame clonotypes and omits some of them. The sample includes about 26,000 clones, about 90% seen only once; the top ten take around 1.2%. Regulatory T cells were sorted as CD4+CD25hiCD127low/negative cells. Germline V gives CDR1 MDHEN, CDR2 SYDVKM. The CDR3 has 13 amino acids. Trimming removed 3 bases from V and 8 bases from J, with 10 bases in between. Sequenced sample: CD4+CD25+ Tregs sorted from PBMCs. This receptor was obtained from a human donor in good health. The chain has TRBV28 and TRBJ1-4, with D perhaps matching TRBD1 (5 bases). CDR3 nucleotide sequence: TGTGCCAGCAGTTTCTCGTCAGGGGAAAAACTGTTTTTT. It specifies CASSFSSGEKLFF.